This T cell receptor (beta chain) came from a study of human T cells and chemical hapten exposure. Study observations and caveats: There was no change with DPC sensitization in TCRs above 1 in 1000 frequency. PT1 expanded TCR counts and patch test score were linked, and their correlation was positive.

With respect to this clonotype: Its specificity is unknown.

TCRdb re-called the RACE reads with MiXCR, one entry per CDR3 protein. The sample contains some 110,000 distinct CDR3 sequences, less than 40% of which appear only once. V shed 1 base and J 1 base; nucleotides not matched to a gene: 8. Germline V gene sequence: CDR1 MGHRA, CDR2 YSYEKL. The CDR3 runs 17 residues. Time point specified: patch test 3, about 24 weeks after DPC sensitization. Treatment in this sample: therapeutic diphenylcyclopropenone sensitization with weekly scalp DPC. The chain is built from TRBV4-1 and TRBJ2-3, with TRBD2 matching 7 bases. The source is a man in his forties or fifties with alopecia areata. Some clones in this sample may be carry-over from other donors' samples. The input for sequencing was whole blood, taken in connection with sensitization to the hapten diphenylcyclopropenone (DPC). As DNA, the CDR3 is TGCGCCAGCAGCCAAGTCGGGGCGGCGGGAGGCACAGATACGCAGTATTTT. Protein sequence: CASSQVGAAGGTDTQYF.